This T cell receptor beta chain was sequenced for a study of blood T cells in healthy people across ages. Findings and caveats of the study: Unknown donor CMV status possibly confounded expanded clonotype changes.

Alongside a J-beta primer mix, a sample-barcoded 5' primer served in a second PCR lasting about 7 to 12 cycles. TCRdb analysed the 5' RACE reads with MiXCR anew, one entry per CDR3 protein. The profile shows approximately 850,000 distinct CDR3 sequences, approximately 44% of them singletons. Healthy individuals of Caucasian origin from Russia, aged roughly 6 to 90, served as donors. A remark on this clonotype: The target antigen is unknown.

CDR3 length equals 14 residues. Germline CDR1 reads MNHEY; CDR2 reads SVGEGT. Trimming removed 4 bases at V and 3 bases at J, with 12 bases between. The rearrangement joins TRBV6-2 or TRBV6-3 to TRBJ1-1; D perhaps matches TRBD1 (5 bases). The origin of this receptor is a man aged 55 to 70 in good health. The sample comprised blood. The CDR3 is CASSLRGKDTEAFF. The DNA for the CDR3 is TGTGCCAGCAGTTTAAGGGGCAAGGACACTGAAGCTTTCTTT.